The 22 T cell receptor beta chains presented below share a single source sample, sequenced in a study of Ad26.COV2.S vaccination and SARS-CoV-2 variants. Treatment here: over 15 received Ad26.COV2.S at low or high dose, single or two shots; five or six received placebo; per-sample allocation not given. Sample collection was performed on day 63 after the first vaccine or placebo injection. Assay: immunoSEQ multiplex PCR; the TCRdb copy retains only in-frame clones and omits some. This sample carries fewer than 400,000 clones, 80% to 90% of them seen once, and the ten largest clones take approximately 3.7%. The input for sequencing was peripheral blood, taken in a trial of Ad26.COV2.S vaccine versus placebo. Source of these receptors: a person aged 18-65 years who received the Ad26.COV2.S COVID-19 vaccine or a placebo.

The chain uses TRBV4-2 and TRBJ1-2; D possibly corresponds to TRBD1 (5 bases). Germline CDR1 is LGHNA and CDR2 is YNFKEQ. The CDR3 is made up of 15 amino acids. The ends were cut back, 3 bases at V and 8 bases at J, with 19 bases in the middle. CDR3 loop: CASSHPMRGLRGYTF. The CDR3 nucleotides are TGTGCCAGCAGCCACCCTATGCGGGGGTTAAGGGGCTACACCTTC.

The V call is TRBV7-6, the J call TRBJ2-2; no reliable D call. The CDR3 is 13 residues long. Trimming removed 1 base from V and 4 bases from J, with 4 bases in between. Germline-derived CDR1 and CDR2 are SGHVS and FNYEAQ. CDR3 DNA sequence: TGTGCCAGCAGCTTAGTGAGCACCGGGGAGCTGTTTTTT. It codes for CASSLVSTGELFF.

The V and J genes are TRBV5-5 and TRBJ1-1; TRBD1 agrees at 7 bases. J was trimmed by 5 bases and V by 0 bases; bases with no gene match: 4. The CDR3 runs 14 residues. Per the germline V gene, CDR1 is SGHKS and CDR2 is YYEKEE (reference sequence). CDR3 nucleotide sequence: TGTGCCAGCAGCTTGGAGGGGGCGAGTACTGAAGCTTTCTTT. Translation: CASSLEGASTEAFF.

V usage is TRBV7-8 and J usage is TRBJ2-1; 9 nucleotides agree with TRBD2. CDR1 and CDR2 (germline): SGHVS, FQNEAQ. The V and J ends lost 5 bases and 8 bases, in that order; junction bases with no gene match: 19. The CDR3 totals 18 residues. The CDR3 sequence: CASSPTVYGAGGQDEQFF. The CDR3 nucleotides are TGTGCCAGCAGCCCTACCGTCTACGGAGCGGGGGGCCAGGATGAGCAGTTCTTC. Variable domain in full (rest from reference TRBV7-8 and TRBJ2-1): GAGVSQSPRYKVAKRGQDVALRCDPISGHVSLFWYQQALGQGPEFLTYFQNEAQLDKSGLPSDRFFAERPEGSVSTLKIQRTQQEDSAVYLCASSPTVYGAGGQDEQFFGPGTRLTVL.

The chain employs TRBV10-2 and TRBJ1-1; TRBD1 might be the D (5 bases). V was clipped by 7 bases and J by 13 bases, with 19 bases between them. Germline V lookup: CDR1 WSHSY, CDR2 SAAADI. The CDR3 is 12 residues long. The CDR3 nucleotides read TGCGCCAGCACCCCCGGGGCAGGGCTCCATTTCTTT. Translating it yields CASTPGAGLHFF.

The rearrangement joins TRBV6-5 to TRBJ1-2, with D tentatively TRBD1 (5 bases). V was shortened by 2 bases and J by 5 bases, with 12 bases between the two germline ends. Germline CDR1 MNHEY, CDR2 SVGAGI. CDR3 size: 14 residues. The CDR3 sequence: CASSYLRSGYGYTF. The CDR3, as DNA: TGTGCCAGCAGTTACCTTAGGTCAGGGTATGGCTACACCTTC.

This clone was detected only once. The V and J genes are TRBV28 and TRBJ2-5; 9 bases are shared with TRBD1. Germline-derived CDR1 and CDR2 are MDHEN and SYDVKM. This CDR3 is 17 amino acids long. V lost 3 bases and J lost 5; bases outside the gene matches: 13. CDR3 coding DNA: TGTGCCAGCAGTTTTAGGGCGTTTACAGGGGGCTTGGAGACCCAGTACTTC. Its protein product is CASSFRAFTGGLETQYF.

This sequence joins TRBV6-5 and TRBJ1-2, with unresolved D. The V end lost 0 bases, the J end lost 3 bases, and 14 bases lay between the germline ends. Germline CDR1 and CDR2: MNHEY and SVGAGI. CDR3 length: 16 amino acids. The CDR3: CASSYSFRPSDYGYTF. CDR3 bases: TGTGCCAGCAGTTACTCGTTTCGCCCTTCCGACTATGGCTACACCTTC.

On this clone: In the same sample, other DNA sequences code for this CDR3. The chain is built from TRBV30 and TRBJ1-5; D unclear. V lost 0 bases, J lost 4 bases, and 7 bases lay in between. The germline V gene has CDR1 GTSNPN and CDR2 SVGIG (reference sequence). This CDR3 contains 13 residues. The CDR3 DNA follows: TGTGCCTGGAGTGTCGGCAGTAATCAGCCCCAGCATTTT. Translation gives CAWSVGSNQPQHF.

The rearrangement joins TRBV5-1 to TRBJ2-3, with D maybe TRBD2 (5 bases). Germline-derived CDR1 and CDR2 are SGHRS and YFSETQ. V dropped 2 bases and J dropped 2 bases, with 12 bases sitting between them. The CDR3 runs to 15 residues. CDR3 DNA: TGCGCCAGCAGCTTAGGGCGGGCCTCCACAGATACGCAGTATTTT. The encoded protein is CASSLGRASTDTQYF.

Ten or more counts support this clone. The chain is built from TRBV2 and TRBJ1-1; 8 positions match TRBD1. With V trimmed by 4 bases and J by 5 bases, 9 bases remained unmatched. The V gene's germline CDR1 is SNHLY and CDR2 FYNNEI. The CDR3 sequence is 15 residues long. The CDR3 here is CASSGWDRRRTEAFF. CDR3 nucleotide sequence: TGTGCCAGCAGTGGCTGGGACAGGCGACGTACTGAAGCTTTCTTT.

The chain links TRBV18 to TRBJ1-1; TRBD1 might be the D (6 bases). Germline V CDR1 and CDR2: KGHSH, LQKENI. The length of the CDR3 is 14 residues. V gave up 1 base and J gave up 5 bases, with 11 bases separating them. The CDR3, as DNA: TGTGCCAGCTCACCACAAGTCAGGGGTACTGAAGCTTTCTTT. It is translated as CASSPQVRGTEAFF.

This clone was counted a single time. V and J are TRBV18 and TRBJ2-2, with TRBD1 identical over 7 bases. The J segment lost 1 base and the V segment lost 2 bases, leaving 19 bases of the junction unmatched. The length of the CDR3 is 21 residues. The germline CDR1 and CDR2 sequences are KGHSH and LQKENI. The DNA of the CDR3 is TGTGCCAGCTCACCAAGGGCCGTAGATAACAGGGGCACACTGAACACCGGGGAGCTGTTTTTT. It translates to CASSPRAVDNRGTLNTGELFF.

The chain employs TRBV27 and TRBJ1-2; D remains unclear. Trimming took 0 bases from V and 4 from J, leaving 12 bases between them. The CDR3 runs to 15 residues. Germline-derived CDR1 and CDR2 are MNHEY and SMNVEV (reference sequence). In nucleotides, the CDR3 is TGTGCCAGCAGTTTATCCGTCGAGCTAGTCTATGGCTACACCTTC. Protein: CASSLSVELVYGYTF.

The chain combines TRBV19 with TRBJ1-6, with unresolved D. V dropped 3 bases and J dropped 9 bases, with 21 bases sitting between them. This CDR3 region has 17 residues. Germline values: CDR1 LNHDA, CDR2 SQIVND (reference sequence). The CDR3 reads CASSIYGGRLLRSPLHF. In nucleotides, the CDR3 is TGTGCCAGTAGTATTTACGGCGGTCGCTTGCTACGTTCACCCCTCCACTTT.

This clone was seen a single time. The CDR3 is CASSQTRQVGTQYF. The CDR3 DNA sequence: TGTGCCAGCAGCCAGACCCGACAGGTCGGGACCCAGTACTTC. J is TRBJ2-5 and V is TRBV11-2; weak D call: TRBD1 (6 bases). The CDR3 length is 14 residues. Germline lookup yields CDR1 SGHAT and CDR2 FQNNGV. V lost 5 bases to trimming and J lost 7 bases, with 17 bases between them.

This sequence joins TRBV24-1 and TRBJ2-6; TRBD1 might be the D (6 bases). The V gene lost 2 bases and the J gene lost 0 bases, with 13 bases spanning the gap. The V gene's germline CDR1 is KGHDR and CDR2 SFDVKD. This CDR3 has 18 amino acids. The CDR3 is CATSDSPGHLSGANVLTF. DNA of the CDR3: TGTGCCACCAGTGATTCTCCGGGACACCTCTCTGGGGCCAACGTCCTGACTTTC.

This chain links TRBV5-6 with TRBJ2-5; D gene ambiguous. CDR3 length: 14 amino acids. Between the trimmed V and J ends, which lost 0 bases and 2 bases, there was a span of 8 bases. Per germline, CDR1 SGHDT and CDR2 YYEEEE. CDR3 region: CASSLGGVQETQYF. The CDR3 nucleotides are TGTGCCAGCAGCTTGGGTGGGGTTCAAGAGACCCAGTACTTC. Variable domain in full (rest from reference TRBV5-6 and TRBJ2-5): DAGVTQSPTHLIKTRGQQVTLRCSPKSGHDTVSWYQQALGQGPQFIFQYYEEEERQRGNFPDRFSGHQFPNYSSELNVNALLLGDSALYLCASSLGGVQETQYFGPGTRLLVL.

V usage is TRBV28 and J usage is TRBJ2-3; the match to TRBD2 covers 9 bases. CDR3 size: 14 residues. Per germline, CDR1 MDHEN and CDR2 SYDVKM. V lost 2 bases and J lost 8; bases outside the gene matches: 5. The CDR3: CASSLGGGGATQYF. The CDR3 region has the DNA TGTGCCAGCAGTTTAGGTGGCGGGGGGGCTACGCAGTATTTT.

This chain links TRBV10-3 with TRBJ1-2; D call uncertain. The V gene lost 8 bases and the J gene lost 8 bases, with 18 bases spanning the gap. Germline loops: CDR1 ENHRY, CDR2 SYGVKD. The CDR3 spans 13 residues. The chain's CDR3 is CAIRGDAWRGYTF. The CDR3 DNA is TGTGCCATCCGCGGGGATGCTTGGAGAGGCTACACCTTC.

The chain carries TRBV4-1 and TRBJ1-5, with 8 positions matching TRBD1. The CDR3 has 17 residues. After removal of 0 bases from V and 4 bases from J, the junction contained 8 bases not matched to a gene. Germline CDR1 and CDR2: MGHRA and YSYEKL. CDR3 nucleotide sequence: TGCGCCAGCAGCCAAGATATGAACAGGGGGTTTAATCAGCCCCAGCATTTT. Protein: CASSQDMNRGFNQPQHF.

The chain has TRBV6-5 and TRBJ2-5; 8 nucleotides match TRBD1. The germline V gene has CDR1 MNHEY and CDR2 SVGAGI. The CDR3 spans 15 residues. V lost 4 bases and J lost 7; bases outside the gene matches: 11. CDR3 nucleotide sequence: TGTGCCAGCAGTTCCGGATCGACAGGGGCAGGGACCCAGTACTTC. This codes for CASSSGSTGAGTQYF.